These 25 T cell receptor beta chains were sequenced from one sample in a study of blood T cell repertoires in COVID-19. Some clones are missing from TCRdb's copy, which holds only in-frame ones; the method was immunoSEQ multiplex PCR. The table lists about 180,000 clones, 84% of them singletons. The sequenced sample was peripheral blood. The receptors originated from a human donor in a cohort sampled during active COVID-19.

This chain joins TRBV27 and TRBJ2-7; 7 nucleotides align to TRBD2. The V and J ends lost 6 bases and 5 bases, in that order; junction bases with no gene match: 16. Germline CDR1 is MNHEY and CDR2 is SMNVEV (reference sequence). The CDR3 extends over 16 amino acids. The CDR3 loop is CASSPPPGGVNHEQYF. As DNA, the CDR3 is TGTGCCAGCAGCCCCCCCCCGGGGGGTGTCAACCACGAGCAGTACTTC.

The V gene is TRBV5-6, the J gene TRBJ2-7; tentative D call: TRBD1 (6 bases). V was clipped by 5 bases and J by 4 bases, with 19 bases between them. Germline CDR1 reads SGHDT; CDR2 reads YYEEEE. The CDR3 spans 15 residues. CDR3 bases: TGTGCCAGCAGAAACCGGGACACCCGCCAATACGAGCAGTACTTC. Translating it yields CASRNRDTRQYEQYF.

CDR3 residues: CASSLQGHYGYTF. The CDR3 DNA reads as TGTGCCAGCAGCCTACAGGGCCACTATGGCTACACCTTC. This chain joins TRBV11-2 and TRBJ1-2; D might be TRBD1 (6 bases). The CDR3 has 13 residues. Deletions cut 5 bases from V and 3 bases from J, with 10 bases between. The V gene's germline CDR1 is SGHAT and CDR2 FQNNGV. Full variable domain (rest looked up from reference TRBV11-2 and TRBJ1-2): EAGVAQSPRYKIIEKRQSVAFWCNPISGHATLYWYQQILGQGPKLLIQFQNNGVVDDSQLPKDRFSAERLKGVDSTLKIQPAKLEDSAVYLCASSLQGHYGYTFGSGTRLTVV.

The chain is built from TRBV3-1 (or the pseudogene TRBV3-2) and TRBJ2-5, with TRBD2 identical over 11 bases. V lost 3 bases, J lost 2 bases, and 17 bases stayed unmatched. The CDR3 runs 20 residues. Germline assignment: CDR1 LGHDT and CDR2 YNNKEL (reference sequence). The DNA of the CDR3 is TGTGCCAGCAGCCAGCTTTGGTCCACTAGCGGGGGCCTCCCTCAAGAGACCCAGTACTTC. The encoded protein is CASSQLWSTSGGLPQETQYF.

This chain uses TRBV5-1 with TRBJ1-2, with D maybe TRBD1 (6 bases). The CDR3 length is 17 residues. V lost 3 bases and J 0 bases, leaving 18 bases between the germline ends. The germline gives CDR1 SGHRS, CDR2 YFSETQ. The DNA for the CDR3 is TGCGCCAGCAGCTCTGGACAGAACAGCCGAGCTAACTATGGCTACACCTTC. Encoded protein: CASSSGQNSRANYGYTF.

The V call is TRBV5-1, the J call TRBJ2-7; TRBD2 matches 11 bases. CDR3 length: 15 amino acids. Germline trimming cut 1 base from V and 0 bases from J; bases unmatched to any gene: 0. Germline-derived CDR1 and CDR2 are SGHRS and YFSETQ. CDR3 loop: CASSLTSGGSYEQYF. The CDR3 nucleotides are TGCGCCAGCAGCTTGACTAGCGGGGGCTCCTACGAGCAGTACTTC.

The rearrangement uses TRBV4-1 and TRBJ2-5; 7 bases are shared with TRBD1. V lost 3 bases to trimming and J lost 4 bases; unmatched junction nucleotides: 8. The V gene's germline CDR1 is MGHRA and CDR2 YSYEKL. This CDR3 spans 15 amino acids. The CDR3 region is CASSHARDSGETQYF. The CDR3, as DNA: TGCGCCAGCAGCCATGCTAGGGACAGTGGAGAGACCCAGTACTTC.

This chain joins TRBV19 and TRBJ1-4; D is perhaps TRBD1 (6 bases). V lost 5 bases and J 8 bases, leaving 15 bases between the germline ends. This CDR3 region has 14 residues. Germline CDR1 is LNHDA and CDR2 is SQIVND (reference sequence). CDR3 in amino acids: CASSPTGHLEKLFF. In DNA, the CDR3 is TGTGCCAGTAGTCCCACGGGACACCTAGAAAAACTGTTTTTT.

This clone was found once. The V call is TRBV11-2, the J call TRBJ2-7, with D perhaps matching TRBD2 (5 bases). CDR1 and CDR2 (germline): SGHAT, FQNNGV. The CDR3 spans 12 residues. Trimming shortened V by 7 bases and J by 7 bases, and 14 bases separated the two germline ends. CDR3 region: CASNPEVGEQYF. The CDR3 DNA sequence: TGTGCCAGCAATCCGGAGGTAGGAGAGCAGTACTTC.

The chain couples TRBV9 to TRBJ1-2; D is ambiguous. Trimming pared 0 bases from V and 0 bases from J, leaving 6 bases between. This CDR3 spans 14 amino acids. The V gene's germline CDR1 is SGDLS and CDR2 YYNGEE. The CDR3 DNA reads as TGTGCCAGCAGCGTAGCTACAGCTAACTATGGCTACACCTTC. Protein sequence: CASSVATANYGYTF.

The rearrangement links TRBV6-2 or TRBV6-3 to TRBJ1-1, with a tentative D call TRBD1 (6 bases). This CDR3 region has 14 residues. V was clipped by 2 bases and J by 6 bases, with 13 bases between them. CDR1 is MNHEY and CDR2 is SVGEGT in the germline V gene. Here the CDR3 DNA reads TGTGCCAGCAGTTACGCGGGGGCATTCCCTGAAGCTTTCTTT. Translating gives CASSYAGAFPEAFF.

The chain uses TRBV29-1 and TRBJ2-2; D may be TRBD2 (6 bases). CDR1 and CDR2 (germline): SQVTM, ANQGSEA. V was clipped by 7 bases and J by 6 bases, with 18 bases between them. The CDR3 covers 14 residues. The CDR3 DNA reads TGCAGCGCCGCTAGGGCGGGGTGGTCCGGGGAGCTGTTTTTT. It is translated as CSAARAGWSGELFF.

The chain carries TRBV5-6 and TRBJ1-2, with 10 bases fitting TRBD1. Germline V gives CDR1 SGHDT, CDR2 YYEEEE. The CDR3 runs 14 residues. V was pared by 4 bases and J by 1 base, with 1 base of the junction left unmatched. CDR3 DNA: TGTGCCAGCAGCCGGGACAGGGGTAACTATGGCTACACCTTC. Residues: CASSRDRGNYGYTF.

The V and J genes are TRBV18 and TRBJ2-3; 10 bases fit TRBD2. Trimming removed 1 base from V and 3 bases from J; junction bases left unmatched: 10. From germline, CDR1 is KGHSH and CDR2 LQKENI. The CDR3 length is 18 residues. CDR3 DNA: TGTGCCAGCTCACCACAGGGGCCTAGCGGGGGCCTTACAGATACGCAGTATTTT. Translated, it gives CASSPQGPSGGLTDTQYF.

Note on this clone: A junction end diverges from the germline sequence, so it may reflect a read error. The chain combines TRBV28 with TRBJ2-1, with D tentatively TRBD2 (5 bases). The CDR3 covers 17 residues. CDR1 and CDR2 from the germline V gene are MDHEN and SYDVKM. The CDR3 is CASSFFTGREGYTEQFF. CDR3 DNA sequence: TGTGCCAGCAGTTTTTTTACGGGAAGGGAAGGCTACACTGAGCAGTTCTTC.

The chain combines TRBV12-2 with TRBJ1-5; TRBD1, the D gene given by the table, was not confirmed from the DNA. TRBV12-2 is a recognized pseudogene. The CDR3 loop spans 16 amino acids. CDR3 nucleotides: TGTGCAAGTCGCTTAGTTAGGGGCAGGGGTAACCAGCCCCAGCATTTT. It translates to CASRLVRGRGNQPQHF.

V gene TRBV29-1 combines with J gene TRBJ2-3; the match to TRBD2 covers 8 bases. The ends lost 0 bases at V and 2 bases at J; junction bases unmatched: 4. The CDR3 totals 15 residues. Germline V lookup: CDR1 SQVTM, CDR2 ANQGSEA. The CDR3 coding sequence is TGCAGCGTTGAAGATAGGCGGGGGGCCACAGATACGCAGTATTTT. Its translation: CSVEDRRGATDTQYF.

The CDR3 DNA is TGTGCCAGTGCAGGGTCCGGCAATCAGCCCCAGCATTTT. Translated: CASAGSGNQPQHF. The rearrangement links TRBV12-3 or TRBV12-4 to TRBJ1-5; TRBD1 might be the D (5 bases). The V end lost 9 bases, the J end lost 2 bases, and 11 bases lay between the germline ends. This CDR3 comprises 13 residues.

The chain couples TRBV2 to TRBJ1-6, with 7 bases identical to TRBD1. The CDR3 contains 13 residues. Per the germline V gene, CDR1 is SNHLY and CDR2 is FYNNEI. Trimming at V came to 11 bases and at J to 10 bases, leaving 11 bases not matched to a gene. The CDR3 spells CALLQGTGSPLHF. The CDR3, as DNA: TGTGCCTTGCTACAGGGGACTGGGTCACCCCTCCACTTT.

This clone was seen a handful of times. CDR3 sequence (DNA): TGTGCCAGCAGTGAGACCAGGGACACTGAAGCTTTCTTT. Amino acid sequence: CASSETRDTEAFF. The rearrangement links TRBV6-1 to TRBJ1-1; TRBD1 is a possible D gene (5 bases). The length of the CDR3 is 13 residues. Germline CDR1 reads MNHNS; CDR2 reads SASEGT. The V end was cut by 3 bases, the J end by 3 bases, with 8 bases between.

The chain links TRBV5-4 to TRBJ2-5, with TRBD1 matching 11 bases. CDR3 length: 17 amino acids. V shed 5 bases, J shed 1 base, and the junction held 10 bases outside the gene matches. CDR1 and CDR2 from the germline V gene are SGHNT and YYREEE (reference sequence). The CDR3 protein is CASRNAPGQGAQETQYF. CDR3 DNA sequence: TGTGCCAGCAGAAACGCACCAGGACAGGGGGCCCAAGAGACCCAGTACTTC.

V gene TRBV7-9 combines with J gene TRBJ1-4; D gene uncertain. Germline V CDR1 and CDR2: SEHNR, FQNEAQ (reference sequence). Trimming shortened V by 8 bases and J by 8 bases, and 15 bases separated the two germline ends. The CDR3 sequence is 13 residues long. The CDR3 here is CASRISGAEKLFF. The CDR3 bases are TGTGCCAGCCGCATTAGTGGAGCCGAAAAACTGTTTTTT.

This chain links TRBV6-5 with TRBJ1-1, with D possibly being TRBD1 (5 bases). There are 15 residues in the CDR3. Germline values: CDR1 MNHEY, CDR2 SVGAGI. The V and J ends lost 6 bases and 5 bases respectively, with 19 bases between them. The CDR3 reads CASSPIRGRWTEAFF. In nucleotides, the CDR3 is TGTGCCAGCAGCCCGATCCGGGGGAGGTGGACTGAAGCTTTCTTT.

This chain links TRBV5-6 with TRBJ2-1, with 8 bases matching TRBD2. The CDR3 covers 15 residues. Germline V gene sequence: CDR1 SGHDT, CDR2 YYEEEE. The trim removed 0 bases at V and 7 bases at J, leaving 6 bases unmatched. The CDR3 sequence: CASSLGAGAGNEQFF. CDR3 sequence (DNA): TGTGCCAGCAGCTTGGGAGCGGGGGCTGGTAATGAGCAGTTCTTC.

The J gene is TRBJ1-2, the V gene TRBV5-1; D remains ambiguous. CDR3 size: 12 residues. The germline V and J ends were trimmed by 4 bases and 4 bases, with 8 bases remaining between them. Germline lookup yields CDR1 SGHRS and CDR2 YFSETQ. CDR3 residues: CASSPGSYGYTF. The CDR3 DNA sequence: TGCGCCAGCAGCCCTGGGAGCTATGGCTACACCTTC. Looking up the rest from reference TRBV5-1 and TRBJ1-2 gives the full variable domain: KAGVTQTPRYLIKTRGQQVTLSCSPISGHRSVSWYQQTPGQGLQFLFEYFSETQRNKGNFPGRFSGRQFSNSRSEMNVSTLELGDSALYLCASSPGSYGYTFGSGTRLTVV.